A single sample is the source of the 8 T cell receptor beta chains below, sequenced in a study of blood T cell repertoires in COVID-19. Here immunoSEQ multiplex PCR was the method, and the copy in TCRdb shows in-frame clones only, minus some. The sample shows tens of thousands of clones, about nine tenths of them seen only once. The sample was peripheral blood. Receptors were obtained from a man aged 70-80 years with active COVID-19.

This clone occurred once. The V and J genes are TRBV6-5 and TRBJ1-1, with D possibly being TRBD1 (5 bases). Germline CDR1 is MNHEY and CDR2 is SVGAGI. Trimming took 6 bases from V and 5 from J, leaving 13 bases between them. CDR3 length: 13 amino acids. In DNA form, the CDR3 reads TGTGCCAGCAGGCGGGACCTGGGGACTGAAGCTTTCTTT. This gives the protein CASRRDLGTEAFF.

The chain joins TRBV28 to TRBJ1-1; D perhaps matches TRBD1 (5 bases). The V and J ends lost 7 bases and 4 bases respectively, with 16 bases between them. Per germline, CDR1 MDHEN and CDR2 SYDVKM. The CDR3 is 14 amino acids. This chain's CDR3 is CASKLGGAGTEAFF. CDR3 nucleotides: TGTGCCAGCAAACTTGGCGGGGCGGGCACTGAAGCTTTCTTT.

The genes are TRBV6-2 or TRBV6-3 and TRBJ2-1; 8 nucleotides agree with TRBD2. V lost 4 bases and J lost 2; bases outside the gene matches: 4. Per the germline V gene, CDR1 is MNHEY and CDR2 is SVGEGT. This CDR3 is built from 15 residues. CDR3 residues: CASSSSGGPYNEQFF. CDR3 coding DNA: TGTGCCAGCAGTTCCAGCGGGGGACCCTACAATGAGCAGTTCTTC.

V and J are TRBV28 and TRBJ2-5; tentatively, D is TRBD1 (6 bases). Trimming removed 6 bases at V and 0 bases at J, with 8 bases between. Germline V lookup: CDR1 MDHEN, CDR2 SYDVKM. The CDR3 contains 13 residues. CDR3 nucleotides: TGTGCCAGCAGGGGGACAAACCAAGAGACCCAGTACTTC. Translating it yields CASRGTNQETQYF. Full variable domain (rest looked up from reference TRBV28 and TRBJ2-5): DVKVTQSSRYLVKRTGEKVFLECVQDMDHENMFWYRQDPGLGLRLIYFSYDVKMKEKGDIPEGYSVSREKKERFSLILESASTNQTSMYLCASRGTNQETQYFGPGTRLLVL.

The gene calls are TRBV30 and TRBJ2-5, with 11 bases lining up with TRBD2. The germline CDR1 and CDR2 sequences are GTSNPN and SVGIG (reference sequence). The CDR3 loop spans 14 amino acids. J lost 2 bases, V lost 6 bases, and 5 bases had no gene match. CDR3 protein: CACMGLAAQETQYF. CDR3 DNA sequence: TGTGCCTGCATGGGACTAGCGGCTCAAGAGACCCAGTACTTC.

The chain recombines TRBV19 with TRBJ2-1, with 12 positions matching TRBD2. Germline assignment: CDR1 LNHDA and CDR2 SQIVND (reference sequence). This CDR3 comprises 17 residues. Unmatched junction bases numbered 9, after V lost 0 bases and J lost 9 bases. This chain's CDR3 is CASSIEGTGLAGSEQFF. DNA for the CDR3: TGTGCCAGTAGTATAGAGGGGACAGGACTAGCGGGATCTGAGCAGTTCTTC.

The chain employs TRBV5-4 and TRBJ2-1; 11 bases fit TRBD2. Germline CDR1 is SGHNT and CDR2 is YYREEE (reference sequence). V dropped 4 bases and J dropped 5; count of bases not matched to a gene: 11. This CDR3 contains 17 residues. CDR3 DNA sequence: TGTGCCAGCAGCCAACCCGGGACTAGCGGAGCTCACAATGAGCAGTTCTTC. As protein: CASSQPGTSGAHNEQFF.

The J gene is TRBJ2-2, the V gene TRBV19; TRBD2 might be the D (5 bases). Trimming pared 8 bases from V and 4 bases from J, leaving 14 bases between. The CDR3 runs to 14 residues. Looked up from germline, CDR1 is LNHDA and CDR2 is SQIVND (reference sequence). This chain's CDR3 is CASSETGSTGELFF. The DNA of the CDR3 is TGTGCCAGTTCTGAGACGGGATCCACCGGGGAGCTGTTTTTT.